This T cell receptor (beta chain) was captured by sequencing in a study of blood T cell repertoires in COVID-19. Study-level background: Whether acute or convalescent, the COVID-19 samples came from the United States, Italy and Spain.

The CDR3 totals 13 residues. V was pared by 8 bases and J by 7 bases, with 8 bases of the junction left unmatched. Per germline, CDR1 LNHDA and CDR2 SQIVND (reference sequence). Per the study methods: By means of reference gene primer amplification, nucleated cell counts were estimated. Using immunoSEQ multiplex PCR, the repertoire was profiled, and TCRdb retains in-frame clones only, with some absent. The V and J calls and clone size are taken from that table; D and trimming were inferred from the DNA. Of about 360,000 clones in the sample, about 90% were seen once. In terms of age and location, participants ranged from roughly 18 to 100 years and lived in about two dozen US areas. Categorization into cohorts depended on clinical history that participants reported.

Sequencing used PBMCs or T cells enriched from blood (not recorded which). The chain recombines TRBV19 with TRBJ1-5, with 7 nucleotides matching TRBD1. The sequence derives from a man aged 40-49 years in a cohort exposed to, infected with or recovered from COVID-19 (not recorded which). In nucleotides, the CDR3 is TGTGCCAGTGGACAGGCTGAGAGGCAGCCCCAGCATTTT. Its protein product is CASGQAERQPQHF.